This paragraph covers one T cell receptor (beta chain) sequence. Assay used: immunoSEQ multiplex PCR; TCRdb lists only in-frame clones, some missing. The top ten clones hold roughly 10% of a sample with around 260,000 clones, over 75% of them seen once. CDR1 is MNHEY and CDR2 is SVGEGT in the germline V gene. Between the trimmed V and J ends, which lost 2 bases and 2 bases, there was a span of 22 bases. This CDR3 has 20 residues. The data originate from a study of blood T cell repertoires in COVID-19. Background on the study: In each case, the material was cDNA or gDNA derived from T cells, B-cell-depleted T cells, or PBMCs.

V and J are TRBV6-2 or TRBV6-3 and TRBJ2-6, with TRBD1 as a possible D gene (5 bases). The sequenced sample was peripheral blood. The source of this sequence is a woman in her 70s with COVID-19, enrolled during active disease. The CDR3 DNA follows: TGTGCCAGCAGTTACCCCTCCATCGGTCAGGGTTTCACTGGGGCCAACGTCCTGACTTTC. It yields the protein CASSYPSIGQGFTGANVLTF.